The rows below give T cell receptor beta chains drawn from one sample of a study of blood T cells in healthy people across ages. TCRdb analysed the 5' RACE reads with MiXCR anew, one entry per CDR3 protein. The sample consists of 1.6 million or so distinct CDR3 sequences, about 35% of them appearing once. Sequencing used blood. All receptors derive from a woman under 40 in good health. Each CDR3 is given with its conserved first and last residue.

j_call v_call cdr3_aa
TRBJ2-3 TRBV11-2 CASSFNRDTDTQYF
TRBJ2-5 TRBV25-1 CASSPLPRGQETQYF
TRBJ2-1 TRBV10-1 CATSQGASYNEQFF
TRBJ2-4 TRBV7-8 CASSAAQSGVLRDIQYF
TRBJ1-2 TRBV30 CAWWGQDPYGYTF
TRBJ2-1 TRBV3-1 CASRTTASSYNEQFF
. TRBV11-1 CASSSGTGAVYEQYF
TRBJ2-7 TRBV4-1 CASSQPARRDEQYF
TRBJ2-1 TRBV27 CASSPRTSPLDEQFF
TRBJ2-3 TRBV5-4 CASWTSGTDTQYF
TRBJ1-2 TRBV29-1 CSVEVRGRGLEFTF
TRBJ1-1 TRBV18 CASSPRTQGANEAFF
TRBJ2-1 TRBV20-1 CSARWPSGKGGNEQFF
. TRBV29-1 CSVEPRGRGSYNEQYF
TRBJ2-7 TRBV4-1 CASSQDEGAYIAEQYF
TRBJ2-5 TRBV7-9 CASSSAGLAETQYF
TRBJ2-3 TRBV11-2 CASSSLRGRGDTQYF
TRBJ2-5 TRBV5-1 CASSLSRGAQETQYF
TRBJ2-5 TRBV20-1 CSALTRGETQYF
TRBJ2-3 TRBV7-8 CASSPYGTSGIADTQYF
TRBJ2-7 TRBV5-1 CASSLEEGSDEQYF
TRBJ2-5 TRBV3-1 CASSRPSGGGETQYF
TRBJ2-7 TRBV9 CASSPRESPAYEQYF
TRBJ1-4 TRBV20-1 CSAMYLRGRKLFF
TRBJ2-4 TRBV6-6 CASSGRVLAKNIQYF
TRBJ2-1 TRBV7-3 CASSLSGASGRGEQFF
TRBJ2-5 TRBV24-1 CATSEVTSGNQQETQYF